This T cell receptor (beta chain) originates from a study of cytomegalovirus exposure and HLA in healthy donors. Study-level results: Diagnosis of cytomegalovirus status made by the classifier reportedly showed high specificity and sensitivity. In a later analysis, first-cohort TCR clusters were found to tend to co-occur in the approximately 120 validation repertoires.

J gave up 10 bases and V 5 bases, and 7 bases lay outside the gene matches. The germline V gene has CDR1 SEHNR and CDR2 FQNEAQ (reference sequence). This CDR3 has 13 amino acids. Using immunoSEQ multiplex PCR, the repertoire was profiled, and TCRdb retains in-frame clones only, with some absent. The repertoire has roughly 60,000 clones, 95% to 96% of them found once; the top ten carry approximately 0.94%. About this clone: Its specificity is not known.

Input material: PBMCs. The gene calls are TRBV7-9 and TRBJ1-4; 7 bases line up with TRBD1. This TCR was recovered from a young man in good health and CMV-seronegative. CDR3 loop: CASSPRQGAKLFF. The DNA of the CDR3 is TGTGCCAGCAGCCCCCGACAGGGAGCAAAACTGTTTTTT.